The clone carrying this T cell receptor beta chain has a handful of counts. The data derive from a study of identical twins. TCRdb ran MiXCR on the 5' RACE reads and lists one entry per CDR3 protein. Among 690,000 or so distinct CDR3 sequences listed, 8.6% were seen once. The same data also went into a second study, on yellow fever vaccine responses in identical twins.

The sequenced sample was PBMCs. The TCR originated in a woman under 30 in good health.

CDR3 region: CASSFGGSGNSYNEQFF. The CDR3 nucleotides are TGTGCCAGCAGTTTCGGGGGGAGCGGTAACTCCTACAATGAGCAGTTCTTC. V usage is TRBV6-5 and J usage is TRBJ2-1, with 7 bases that match TRBD2. The germline CDR1 and CDR2 sequences are MNHEY and SVGAGI. This CDR3 has 17 amino acids. The V and J ends lost 4 bases and 0 bases, in that order; junction bases with no gene match: 9.